Sequencing of this TCR beta chain was carried out in a study of technical replicates of blood from a handful of donors. Sequencing was performed with immunoSEQ multiplex PCR; in TCRdb, only in-frame clones are kept and a portion is missing. Of about 89,000 clones listed, around 95% are singletons. The CDR3 extends over 15 amino acids. The germline CDR1 and CDR2 sequences are MNHEY and SMNVEV (reference sequence). Trimming stripped 9 bases from V and 0 bases from J, with 15 bases between. The material sequenced was T cells isolated from PBMCs. V and J are TRBV27 and TRBJ2-4, with a weak D call TRBD1 (6 bases). The receptor's source is a human donor in good health. As DNA, the CDR3 is TGTGCCAGTTCCCCAGGGGCATTAGCCAAAAACATTCAGTACTTC. As protein: CASSPGALAKNIQYF.